The source of this T cell receptor (beta chain) is a study of cytomegalovirus exposure and HLA in healthy donors. The PCR employed 60 Vbeta primers together with 13 Jbeta primers. Sequencing was performed with immunoSEQ multiplex PCR; in TCRdb, only in-frame clones are kept and a portion is missing. The table records about 120,000 clones, around three quarters of them present only once. V lost 4 bases and J 3 bases, leaving 5 bases between the germline ends. Germline loops: CDR1 PRHDT, CDR2 FYEKMQ (reference sequence). This CDR3 spans 12 amino acids. This chain links TRBV13 with TRBJ2-3; no clear D gene. This TCR came from a man younger than 35 in good health and CMV-seronegative. Input material: PBMCs. As DNA, the CDR3 is TGTGCCAGCAGCTCAATGACAGATACGCAGTATTTT. This encodes CASSSMTDTQYF.